Described below is a single T cell receptor beta chain sequence and its context. Antigen unknown. Every bit of the isolated RNA underwent reverse transcription, so sequencing read expressed TCRB transcripts. Profiling relied on immunoSEQ multiplex PCR, and the TCRdb table lists in-frame clones only, not all of them. Found here are about 160,000 clones, about a tenth of them singletons; the top ten hold approximately 0.46%. This sample is drawn from a study of beta chain features in type 1 diabetes. General study results and limits: In every one of the four CD4+ subsets, TCRB CDR3s were moderately but significantly shorter in Type 1 diabetes patients.

Sequencing was performed on central memory CD4+ T cells from blood. The receptor comes from a young man with type 1 diabetes.

The CDR3 reads CASSSQGSGNTIYF. CDR3 DNA: TGTGCCAGCAGTTCTCAGGGCTCTGGAAACACCATATATTTT. This chain uses TRBV7-9 with TRBJ1-3, with D possibly being TRBD1 (5 bases). V shed 6 bases and J shed 0 bases, with 9 bases lying between them. The CDR3 runs 14 residues. The germline CDR1 and CDR2 sequences are SEHNR and FQNEAQ (reference sequence). Drawing the rest from reference TRBV7-9 and TRBJ1-3, the complete variable domain is DTGVSQNPRHKITKRGQNVTFRCDPISEHNRLYWYRQTLGQGPEFLTYFQNEAQLEKSRLLSDRFSAERPKGSFSTLEIQRTEQGDSAMYLCASSSQGSGNTIYFGEGSWLTVV.